This TCR beta chain comes out of a study of blood T cells in healthy people across ages. From germline, CDR1 is SGHVS and CDR2 FQNEAQ. Trimming at V came to 7 bases and at J to 3 bases, leaving 11 bases not matched to a gene. This CDR3 is 16 amino acids long. Together with a sample-barcoded 5' primer, a J-beta primer mix was included in a second PCR lasting about 7 to 12 cycles. TCRdb reanalysed the 5' RACE reads using MiXCR and keeps one entry per CDR3 protein. The sample has 1,500,000 or so distinct CDR3 sequences, around 40% seen once. This rearrangement joins TRBV7-8 to TRBJ2-3; 9 bases agree with TRBD2. This TCR was sampled from a woman aged 18-29 years in good health. Material for sequencing was blood. DNA for the CDR3: TGTGCCAGCAAGCTCGTTAGCGGGAGTAGAACAGATACGCAGTATTTT. This codes for CASKLVSGSRTDTQYF. Combining the CDR3 with reference TRBV7-8 and TRBJ2-3 gives the whole variable domain GAGVSQSPRYKVAKRGQDVALRCDPISGHVSLFWYQQALGQGPEFLTYFQNEAQLDKSGLPSDRFFAERPEGSVSTLKIQRTQQEDSAVYLCASKLVSGSRTDTQYFGPGTRLTVL.